This is a list of T cell receptor beta chains from one sample in a study of T cell responses to AZD1222 COVID-19 vaccine. Assay: immunoSEQ multiplex PCR; the TCRdb copy retains only in-frame clones and omits some. Of more than 80,000 clones listed, about 90% were seen once; the top ten hold 7% to 9%. This specimen consisted of peripheral blood, obtained 28 days after the second AZD1222 dose. These receptors originate from an adult who received the AZD1222 COVID-19 vaccine. Both conserved end residues are part of each CDR3. A D gene is named only where the DNA matches it firmly. Rows may omit the clone size; those that give it use once, few, many or a size class.

CDR3aa | CDR3nt | d_gene | j_gene | v_gene | abundance | len
CASSHRQGARSSPLHF | TGTGCCAGCAGCCACCGACAGGGGGCGCGGAGTTCACCCCTCCACTTT | TRBD1 | TRBJ1-6 | TRBV3-1/TRBV3-2 | NA | 16
CASSLWGNTEAFF | TGCGCCAGCAGCTTGTGGGGGAACACTGAAGCTTTCTTT | NA | TRBJ1-1 | TRBV5-1 | NA | 13
CASSLEGAENSPLHF | TGTGCCAGCAGTCTAGAAGGCGCGGAGAACTCACCCCTCCACTTT | NA | TRBJ1-6 | TRBV2 | once | 15
CAISENQGTNEKLFF | TGTGCCATCAGTGAGAATCAGGGAACTAATGAAAAACTGTTTTTT | NA | TRBJ1-4 | TRBV10-3 | NA | 15
CASSGRGGHEQYF | TGTGCCAGCAGCGGGAGGGGGGGCCACGAGCAGTACTTC | TRBD2 | TRBJ2-7 | TRBV12-3/TRBV12-4 | NA | 13
CASSSNPGLAAYEQYF | TGCGCCAGCAGCTCAAACCCGGGACTAGCTGCCTACGAGCAGTACTTC | TRBD2 | TRBJ2-7 | TRBV5-1 | NA | 16
CASSSQTGSSYEQYF | TGTGCCAGTAGTAGTCAGACAGGGAGCTCCTACGAGCAGTACTTC | TRBD1 | TRBJ2-7 | TRBV19 | NA | 15
CASSLGLTGTANSPLHF | TGTGCCAGCAGCTTAGGCCTTACCGGGACAGCGAATTCACCCCTCCACTTT | TRBD1 | TRBJ1-6 | TRBV7-2 | NA | 17
CSARQGAGEKLFF | TGCAGCGCCCGACAGGGGGCAGGGGAAAAACTGTTTTTT | TRBD1 | TRBJ1-4 | TRBV29-1 | NA | 13
CASSYSVGSGNTIYF | TGTGCCAGCAGTTACTCGGTAGGGAGCGGAAACACCATATATTTT | NA | TRBJ1-3 | TRBV6-5 | once | 15
CASSLGWATSYNEQFF | TGTGCCAGCAGCTTAGGCTGGGCAACCTCCTACAATGAGCAGTTCTTC | NA | TRBJ2-1 | TRBV11-1 | NA | 16
CASSPGTGNYNSPLHF | TGTGCCAGCAGTCCCGGGACAGGAAACTATAATTCACCCCTCCACTTT | TRBD1 | TRBJ1-6 | TRBV7-2 | once | 16
CASTPGDFYEQYF | TGTGCCAGCACCCCGGGAGACTTCTACGAGCAGTACTTC | NA | TRBJ2-7 | TRBV12-3/TRBV12-4 | few | 13
CASSLMPDQETQYF | TGCGCCAGCAGCTTGATGCCTGACCAAGAGACCCAGTACTTC | NA | TRBJ2-5 | TRBV5-1 | NA | 14
CASSLDGYGADTQYF | TGCGCCAGCAGCTTAGACGGGTATGGCGCAGATACGCAGTATTTT | NA | TRBJ2-3 | TRBV5-1 | NA | 15
CASSQGTGASTDTQYF | TGTGCCAGCAGCCAAGGGACAGGGGCCAGCACAGATACGCAGTATTTT | TRBD1 | TRBJ2-3 | TRBV3-1/TRBV3-2 | NA | 16
CASSQQGSETQYF | TGTGCCAGTAGTCAACAGGGTTCGGAGACCCAGTACTTC | NA | TRBJ2-5 | TRBV19 | NA | 13
CASSEGQVYGYTF | TGTGCCAGCAGTGAAGGACAGGTCTATGGCTACACCTTC | NA | TRBJ1-2 | TRBV6-1 | NA | 13
CASSLAGSDSWLYF | TGTGCCAGCAGCTTAGCCGGATCTGACAGCTGGCTGTACTTC | NA | TRBJ2-7 | TRBV11-2 | NA | 14
CASTPQGKRSYNEQFF | TGTGCCAGTACTCCACAGGGGAAGCGCTCCTACAATGAGCAGTTCTTC | TRBD1 | TRBJ2-1 | TRBV19 | NA | 16
CATSAVTEQYF | TGTGCCACCAGTGCCGTGACCGAGCAGTACTTC | NA | TRBJ2-7 | TRBV24-1 | NA | 11
CSSGDREGYGYTF | TGCAGCTCTGGGGACAGGGAAGGCTATGGCTACACCTTC | TRBD1 | TRBJ1-2 | TRBV29-1 | NA | 13
CASSYQGGLQETQYF | TGTGCCAGCAGTTACCAAGGGGGATTACAAGAGACCCAGTACTTC | NA | TRBJ2-5 | TRBV6-5 | NA | 15
CASSYGQGVEQYF | TGTGCCAGCAGTTACGGACAGGGGGTCGAGCAGTACTTC | TRBD1 | TRBJ2-7 | TRBV6-2/TRBV6-3 | NA | 13